The sequence of this TCR beta chain was determined in a study of cytomegalovirus exposure and HLA in healthy donors. Study-level findings and limits: Diagnosis of cytomegalovirus status made by the classifier reportedly showed high specificity and sensitivity.

In regard to this clone: As yet, its antigen is unknown.

The germline gives CDR1 WNHNN, CDR2 SYGVQD (reference sequence). V lost 5 bases and J 7 bases, leaving 15 bases between the germline ends. The CDR3 loop spans 13 amino acids. Sequencing was performed with immunoSEQ multiplex PCR; in TCRdb, only in-frame clones are kept and a portion is missing. The sample holds around 34,000 clones, roughly 91% seen once. This sequence originates from a man younger than 35 in good health and CMV-seronegative. The sample consisted of PBMCs. The gene calls are TRBV10-1 and TRBJ2-7, with D hard to call. Written as DNA, the CDR3 is TGCGCCAGCAGTCCGGGTCTTCCTGGTGAGCAGTACTTC. It is translated as CASSPGLPGEQYF.